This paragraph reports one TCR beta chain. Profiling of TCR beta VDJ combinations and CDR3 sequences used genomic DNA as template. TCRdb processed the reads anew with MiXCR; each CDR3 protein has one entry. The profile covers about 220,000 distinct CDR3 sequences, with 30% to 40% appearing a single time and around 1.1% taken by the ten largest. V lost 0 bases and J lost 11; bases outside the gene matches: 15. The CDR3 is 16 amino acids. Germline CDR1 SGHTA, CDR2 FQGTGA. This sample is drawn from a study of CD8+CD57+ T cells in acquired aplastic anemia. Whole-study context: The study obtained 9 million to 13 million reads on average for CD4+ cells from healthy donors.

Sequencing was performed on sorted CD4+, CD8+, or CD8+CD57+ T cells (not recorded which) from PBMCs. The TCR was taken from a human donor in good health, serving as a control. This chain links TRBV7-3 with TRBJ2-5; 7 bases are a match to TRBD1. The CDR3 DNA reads TGTGCCAGCAGCTTAACTGGGGACAGTGGGACAGATACGCAGTACTTC. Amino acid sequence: CASSLTGDSGTDTQYF.